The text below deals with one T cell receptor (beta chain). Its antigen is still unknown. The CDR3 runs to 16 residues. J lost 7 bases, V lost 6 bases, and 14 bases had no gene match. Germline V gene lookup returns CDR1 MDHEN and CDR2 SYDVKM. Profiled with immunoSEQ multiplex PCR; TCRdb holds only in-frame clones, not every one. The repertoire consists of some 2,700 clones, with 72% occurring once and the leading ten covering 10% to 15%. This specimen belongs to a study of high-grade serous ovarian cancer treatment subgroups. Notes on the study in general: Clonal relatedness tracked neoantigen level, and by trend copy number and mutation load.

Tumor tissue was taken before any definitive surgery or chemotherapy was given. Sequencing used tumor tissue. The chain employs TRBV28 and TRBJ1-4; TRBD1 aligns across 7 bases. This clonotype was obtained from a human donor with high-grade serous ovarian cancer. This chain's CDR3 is CASSLDTGALGEKLFF. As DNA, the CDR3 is TGTGCCAGCAGCTTAGATACAGGGGCACTAGGTGAAAAACTGTTTTTT.